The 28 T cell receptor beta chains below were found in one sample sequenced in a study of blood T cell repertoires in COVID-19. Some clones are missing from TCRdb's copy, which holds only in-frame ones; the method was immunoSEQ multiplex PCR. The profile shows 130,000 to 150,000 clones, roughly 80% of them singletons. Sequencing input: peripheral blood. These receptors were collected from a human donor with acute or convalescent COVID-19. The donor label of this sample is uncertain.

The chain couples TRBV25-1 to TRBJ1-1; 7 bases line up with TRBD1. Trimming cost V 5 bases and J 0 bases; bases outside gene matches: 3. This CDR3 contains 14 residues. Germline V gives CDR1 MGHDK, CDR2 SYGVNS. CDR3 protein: CASSWTGLNTEAFF. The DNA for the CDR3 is TGTGCCAGCAGTTGGACAGGATTGAACACTGAAGCTTTCTTT. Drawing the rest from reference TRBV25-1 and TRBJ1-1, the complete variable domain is EADIYQTPRYLVIGTGKKITLECSQTMGHDKMYWYQQDPGMELHLIHYSYGVNSTEKGDLSSESTVSRIRTEHFPLTLESARPSHTSQYLCASSWTGLNTEAFFGQGTRLTVV.

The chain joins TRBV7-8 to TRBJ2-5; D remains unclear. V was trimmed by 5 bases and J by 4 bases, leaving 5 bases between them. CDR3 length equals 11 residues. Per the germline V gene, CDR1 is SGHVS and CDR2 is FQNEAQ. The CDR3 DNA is TGTGCCAGCAGCAGTAGAGAGACCCAGTACTTC. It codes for CASSSRETQYF.

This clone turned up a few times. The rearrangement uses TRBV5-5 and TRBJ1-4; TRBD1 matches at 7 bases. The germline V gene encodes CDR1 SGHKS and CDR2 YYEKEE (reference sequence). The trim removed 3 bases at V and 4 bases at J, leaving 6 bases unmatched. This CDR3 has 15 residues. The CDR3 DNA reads TGTGCCAGCAGCTCCGGGACAGATAATAATGAAAAACTGTTTTTT. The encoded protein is CASSSGTDNNEKLFF.

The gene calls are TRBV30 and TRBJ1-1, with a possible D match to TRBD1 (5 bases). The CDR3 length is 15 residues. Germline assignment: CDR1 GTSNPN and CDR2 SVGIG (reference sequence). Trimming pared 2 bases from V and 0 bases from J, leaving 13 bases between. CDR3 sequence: CAWSTQGWLNTEAFF. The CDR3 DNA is TGTGCCTGGAGTACCCAGGGATGGCTGAACACTGAAGCTTTCTTT.

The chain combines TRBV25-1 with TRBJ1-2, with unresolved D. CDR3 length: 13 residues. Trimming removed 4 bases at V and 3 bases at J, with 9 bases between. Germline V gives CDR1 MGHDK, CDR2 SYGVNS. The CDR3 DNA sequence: TGTGCCAGCAGTGGGCCCGCTTACTATGGCTACACCTTC. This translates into CASSGPAYYGYTF.

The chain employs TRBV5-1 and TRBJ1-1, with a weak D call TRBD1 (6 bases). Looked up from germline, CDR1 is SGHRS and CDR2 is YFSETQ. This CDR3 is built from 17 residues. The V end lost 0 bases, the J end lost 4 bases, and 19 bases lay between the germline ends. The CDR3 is CASSLVFRGTATTEAFF. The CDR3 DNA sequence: TGCGCCAGCAGCTTGGTTTTTAGGGGGACCGCGACCACTGAAGCTTTCTTT.

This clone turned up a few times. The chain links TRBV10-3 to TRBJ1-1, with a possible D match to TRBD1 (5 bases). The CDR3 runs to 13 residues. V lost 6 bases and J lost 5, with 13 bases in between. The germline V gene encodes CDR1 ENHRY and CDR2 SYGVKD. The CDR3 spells CAIRGGDGTEAFF. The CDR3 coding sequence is TGTGCCATCAGAGGAGGGGATGGGACTGAAGCTTTCTTT.

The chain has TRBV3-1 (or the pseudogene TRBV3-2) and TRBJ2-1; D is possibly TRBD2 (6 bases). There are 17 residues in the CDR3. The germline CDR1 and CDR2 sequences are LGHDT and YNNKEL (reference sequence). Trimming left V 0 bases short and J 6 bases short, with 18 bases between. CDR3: CASSQDKARTGVNEQFF. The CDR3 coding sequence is TGTGCCAGCAGCCAAGATAAGGCCAGGACGGGGGTCAATGAGCAGTTCTTC.

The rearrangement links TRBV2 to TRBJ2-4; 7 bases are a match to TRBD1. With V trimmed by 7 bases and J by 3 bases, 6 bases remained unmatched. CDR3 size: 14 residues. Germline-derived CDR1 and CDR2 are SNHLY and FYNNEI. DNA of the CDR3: TGTGCCAGCACCACAGGGGTTATCAAAAACATTCAGTACTTC. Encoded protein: CASTTGVIKNIQYF.

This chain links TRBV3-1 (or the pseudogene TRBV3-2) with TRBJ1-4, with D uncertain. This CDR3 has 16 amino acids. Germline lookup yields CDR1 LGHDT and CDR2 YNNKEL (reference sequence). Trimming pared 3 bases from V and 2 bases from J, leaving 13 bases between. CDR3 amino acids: CASSHALLGTNEKLFF. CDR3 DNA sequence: TGTGCCAGCAGCCATGCCCTATTGGGCACTAATGAAAAACTGTTTTTT.

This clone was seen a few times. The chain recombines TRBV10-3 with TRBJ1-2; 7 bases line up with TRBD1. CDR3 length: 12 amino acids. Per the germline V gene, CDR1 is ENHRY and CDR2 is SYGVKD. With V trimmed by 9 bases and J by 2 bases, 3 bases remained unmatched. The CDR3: CAIQTGNYGYTF. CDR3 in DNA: TGTGCCATTCAGACAGGGAACTATGGCTACACCTTC.

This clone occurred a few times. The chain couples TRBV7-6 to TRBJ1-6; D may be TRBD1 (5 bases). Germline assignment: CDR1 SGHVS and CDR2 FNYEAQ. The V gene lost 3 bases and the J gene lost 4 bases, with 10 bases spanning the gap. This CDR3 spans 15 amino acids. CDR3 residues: CASSLGRDYNSPLHF. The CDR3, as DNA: TGTGCCAGCAGCTTGGGCAGGGATTATAATTCACCCCTCCACTTT.

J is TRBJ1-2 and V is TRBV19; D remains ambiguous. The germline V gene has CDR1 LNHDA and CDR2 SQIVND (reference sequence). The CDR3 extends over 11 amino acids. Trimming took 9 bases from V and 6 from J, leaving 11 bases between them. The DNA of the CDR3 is TGTGCCAGCCGTAAGAGGGATGGCTACACCTTC. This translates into CASRKRDGYTF.

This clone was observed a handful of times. CDR3 DNA sequence: TGTGCCAGCAGCGTTATAGCGGGGGGGCCGGGCACCGGGGAGCTGTTTTTT. Residues: CASSVIAGGPGTGELFF. V gene TRBV9 combines with J gene TRBJ2-2, with 11 bases that match TRBD2. V lost 2 bases and J lost 4; bases outside the gene matches: 7. The CDR3 consists of 17 residues. CDR1 is SGDLS, CDR2 YYNGEE, per germline.

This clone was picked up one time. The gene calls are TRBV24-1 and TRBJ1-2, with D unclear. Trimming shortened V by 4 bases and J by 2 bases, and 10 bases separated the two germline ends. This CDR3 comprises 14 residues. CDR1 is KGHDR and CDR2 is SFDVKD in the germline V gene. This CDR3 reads CATSDPARNYGYTF. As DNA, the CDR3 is TGTGCCACCAGTGACCCAGCCAGGAACTATGGCTACACCTTC.

The chain's CDR3 is CASSDSYRGSYTF. CDR3 DNA: TGTGCCAGCAGTGACTCGTATCGGGGTAGCTACACCTTC. V gene TRBV6-4 combines with J gene TRBJ1-2; D unclear. CDR1 and CDR2 from the germline V gene are MRHNA and SNTAGT. Trimming removed 0 bases from V and 9 bases from J, with 11 bases in between. This CDR3 spans 13 amino acids.

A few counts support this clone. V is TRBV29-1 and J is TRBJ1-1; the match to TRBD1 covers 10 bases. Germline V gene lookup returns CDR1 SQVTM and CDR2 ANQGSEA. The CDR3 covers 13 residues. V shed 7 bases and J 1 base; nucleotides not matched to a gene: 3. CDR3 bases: TGCAGCGGCCGGGACAGGGGGAACACTGAAGCTTTCTTT. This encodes CSGRDRGNTEAFF.

CDR3 loop: CASSEAGAYNEQFF. As DNA, the CDR3 is TGTGCCAGCAGTGAGGCAGGGGCATACAATGAGCAGTTCTTC. The rearrangement uses TRBV6-6 and TRBJ2-1, with D maybe TRBD1 (6 bases). Germline V gene data show CDR1 as MNHNY and CDR2 as SVGAGI (reference sequence). CDR3 length: 14 residues. Trimming cost V 5 bases and J 4 bases, with 12 bases left between them.

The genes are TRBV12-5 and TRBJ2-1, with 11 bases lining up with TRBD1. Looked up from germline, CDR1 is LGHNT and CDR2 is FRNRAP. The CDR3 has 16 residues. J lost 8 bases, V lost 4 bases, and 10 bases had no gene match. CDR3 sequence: CASGSTSGTGGHEQFF. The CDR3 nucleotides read TGTGCTAGTGGTTCCACATCCGGGACAGGGGGACATGAGCAGTTCTTC.

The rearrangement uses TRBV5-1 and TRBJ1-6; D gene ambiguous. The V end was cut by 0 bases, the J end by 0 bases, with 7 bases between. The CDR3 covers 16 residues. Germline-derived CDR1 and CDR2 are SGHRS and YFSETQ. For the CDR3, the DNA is TGCGCCAGCAGCTTGGCCCAGTCCTCCTATAATTCACCCCTCCACTTT. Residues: CASSLAQSSYNSPLHF.

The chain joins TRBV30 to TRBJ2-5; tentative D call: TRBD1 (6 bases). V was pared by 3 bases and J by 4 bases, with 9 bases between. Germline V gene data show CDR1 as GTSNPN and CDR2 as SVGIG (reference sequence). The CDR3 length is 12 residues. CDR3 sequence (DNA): TGTGCCTGGAGGGGGGCAGGAGAGACCCAGTACTTC. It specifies CAWRGAGETQYF. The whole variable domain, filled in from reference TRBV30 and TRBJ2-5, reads SQTIHQWPATLVQPVGSPLSLECTVEGTSNPNLYWYRQAAGRGLQLLFYSVGIGQISSEVPQNLSASRPQDRQFILSSKKLLLSDSGFYLCAWRGAGETQYFGPGTRLLVL.

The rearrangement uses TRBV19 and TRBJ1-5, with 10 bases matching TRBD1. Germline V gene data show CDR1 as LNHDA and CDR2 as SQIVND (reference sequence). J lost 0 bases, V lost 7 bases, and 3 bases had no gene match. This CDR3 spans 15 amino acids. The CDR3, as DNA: TGTGCCAGTACCCGGGACAGGGGTAGCAATCAGCCCCAGCATTTT. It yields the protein CASTRDRGSNQPQHF.

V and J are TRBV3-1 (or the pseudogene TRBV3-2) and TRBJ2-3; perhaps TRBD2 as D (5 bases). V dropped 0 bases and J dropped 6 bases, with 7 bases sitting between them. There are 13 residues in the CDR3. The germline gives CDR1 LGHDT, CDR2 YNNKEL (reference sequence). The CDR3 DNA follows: TGTGCCAGCAGCCAAGATACTAGGGATACGCAGTATTTT. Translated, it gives CASSQDTRDTQYF.

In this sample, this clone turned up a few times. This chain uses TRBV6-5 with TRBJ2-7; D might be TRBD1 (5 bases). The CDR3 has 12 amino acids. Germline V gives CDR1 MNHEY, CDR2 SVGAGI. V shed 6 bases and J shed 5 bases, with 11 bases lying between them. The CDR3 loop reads CASRQGWNEQYV. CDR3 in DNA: TGTGCCAGCAGGCAGGGCTGGAACGAGCAGTACGTC.

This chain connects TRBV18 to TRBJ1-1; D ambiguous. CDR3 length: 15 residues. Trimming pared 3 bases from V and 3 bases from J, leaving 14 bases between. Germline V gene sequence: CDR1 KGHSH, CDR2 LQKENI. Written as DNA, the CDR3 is TGTGCCAGCTCACCTTCGGTTTATAGTTACACTGAAGCTTTCTTT. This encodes CASSPSVYSYTEAFF.

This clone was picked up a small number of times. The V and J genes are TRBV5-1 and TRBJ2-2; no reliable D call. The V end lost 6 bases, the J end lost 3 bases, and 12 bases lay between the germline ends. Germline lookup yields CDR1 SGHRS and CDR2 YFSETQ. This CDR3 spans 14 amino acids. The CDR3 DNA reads TGCGCCAGCACGATTGTCTATGACACCGGGGAGCTGTTTTTT. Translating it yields CASTIVYDTGELFF.

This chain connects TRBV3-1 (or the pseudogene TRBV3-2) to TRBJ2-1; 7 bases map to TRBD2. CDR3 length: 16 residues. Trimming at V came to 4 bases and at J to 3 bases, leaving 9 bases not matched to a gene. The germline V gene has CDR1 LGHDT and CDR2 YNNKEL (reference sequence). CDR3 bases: TGTGCCAGCAGCCCTCCGGGGCGGGGGAACTACAATGAGCAGTTCTTC. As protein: CASSPPGRGNYNEQFF.

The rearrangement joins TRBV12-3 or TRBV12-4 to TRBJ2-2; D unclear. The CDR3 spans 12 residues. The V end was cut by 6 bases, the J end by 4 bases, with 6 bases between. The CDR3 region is CASSRPTGELFF. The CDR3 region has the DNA TGTGCCAGCAGCCGTCCCACCGGGGAGCTGTTTTTT.